These 26 T cell receptor beta chains were all obtained from the same sample, sequenced in a study of cytomegalovirus exposure and HLA in healthy donors. The PCR was carried out with 60 Vbeta primers and 13 Jbeta primers. Generated by immunoSEQ multiplex PCR, the TCRdb table keeps only in-frame clones and is missing some. Among over 150,000 clones, about 79% were seen once, and the ten largest hold roughly 0.097%. The sample was PBMCs. The receptor source for this set is a boy aged 2 to 10 in good health and CMV-seronegative.

The CDR3 nucleotides read TGTGCCAGCAGTGAAGCTAACGGGGGGGCCCGCAATCAGCCCCAGCATTTT. Translated, it gives CASSEANGGARNQPQHF. This sequence joins TRBV6-1 and TRBJ1-5; a possible D gene is TRBD1 (6 bases). CDR1 MNHNS and CDR2 SASEGT come from the germline V gene. The CDR3 runs to 17 residues. Trimming took off 0 bases at V and 2 bases at J, with 14 bases between the two ends.

This chain uses TRBV9 with TRBJ1-4; D is perhaps TRBD1 (5 bases). CDR1 is SGDLS and CDR2 is YYNGEE in the germline V gene. CDR3 size: 13 residues. Between the trimmed V and J ends, which lost 0 bases and 11 bases, there was a span of 11 bases. The CDR3 coding sequence is TGTGCCAGCAGCGTAGATCCAGGGTCTAAACTGTTTTTT. Translation gives CASSVDPGSKLFF.

The CDR3 region is CASSTRDRVISYEQYF. The DNA for the CDR3 is TGTGCCAGCAGCACCCGGGACAGGGTGATATCCTACGAGCAGTACTTC. V is TRBV7-8 and J is TRBJ2-7; 9 nucleotides align to TRBD1. J was trimmed by 1 base and V by 5 bases; bases with no gene match: 9. The V gene's germline CDR1 is SGHVS and CDR2 FQNEAQ. The CDR3 is made up of 16 amino acids. Using reference TRBV7-8 and TRBJ2-7 for the parts outside the CDR3, the full variable domain is GAGVSQSPRYKVAKRGQDVALRCDPISGHVSLFWYQQALGQGPEFLTYFQNEAQLDKSGLPSDRFFAERPEGSVSTLKIQRTQQEDSAVYLCASSTRDRVISYEQYFGPGTRLTVT.

J is TRBJ2-1 and V is TRBV10-3; 7 bases are a match to TRBD1. The junction had 5 bases not matched to a gene; V was cut back by 4 bases and J by 8 bases. The germline V gene encodes CDR1 ENHRY and CDR2 SYGVKD. This CDR3 contains 13 residues. For the CDR3, the DNA is TGTGCCATCAGTGGGGACAGCGGCGATGAGCAGTTCTTC. Protein sequence: CAISGDSGDEQFF.

The gene calls are TRBV6-1 and TRBJ2-3; 7 bases line up with TRBD2. Germline values: CDR1 MNHNS, CDR2 SASEGT. The CDR3 spans 15 residues. V gave up 8 bases and J gave up 2 bases; unmatched junction bases: 10. This CDR3 is CASRRGGGLTDTQYF. In nucleotides, the CDR3 is TGTGCCAGCCGAAGGGGCGGGGGACTCACAGATACGCAGTATTTT.

This chain connects TRBV27 to TRBJ1-4; D is unclear. V lost 0 bases and J lost 0, with 5 bases in between. The CDR3 totals 15 residues. CDR1 and CDR2 from the germline V gene are MNHEY and SMNVEV (reference sequence). In nucleotides, the CDR3 is TGTGCCAGCAGTTTATCGAGGGCAACTAATGAAAAACTGTTTTTT. Its translation: CASSLSRATNEKLFF.

V and J are TRBV4-3 and TRBJ2-3; 8 bases fit TRBD2. The trim removed 0 bases at V and 4 bases at J, leaving 9 bases unmatched. Germline V CDR1 and CDR2: LGHNA, YSLEER. This CDR3 region has 17 residues. Here the CDR3 DNA reads TGCGCCAGCAGCCAAGATTCATTGCGGGGGGTCTCAGATACGCAGTATTTT. Residues: CASSQDSLRGVSDTQYF.

The chain links TRBV9 to TRBJ2-1, with TRBD1 identical over 8 bases. The CDR3 consists of 16 residues. V lost 3 bases, J lost 6 bases, and 11 bases stayed unmatched. Germline V gives CDR1 SGDLS, CDR2 YYNGEE. In DNA form, the CDR3 reads TGTGCCAGCAGCGGCCCTAAGAGGGACAGGTTCAATGAGCAGTTCTTC. It translates to CASSGPKRDRFNEQFF.

The chain combines TRBV5-5 with TRBJ2-7, with a weak D call TRBD1 (6 bases). The CDR3 contains 16 residues. The V gene lost 0 bases and the J gene lost 2 bases, with 15 bases spanning the gap. Germline V gene sequence: CDR1 SGHKS, CDR2 YYEKEE (reference sequence). CDR3 in amino acids: CASSLGFPGDTYEQYF. The CDR3 region has the DNA TGTGCCAGCAGCTTGGGTTTTCCAGGGGATACCTACGAGCAGTACTTC.

This clone was recorded once. This chain uses TRBV7-6 with TRBJ2-3; weak D call: TRBD2 (5 bases). Germline V gene data show CDR1 as SGHVS and CDR2 as FNYEAQ. The CDR3 contains 17 residues. Trimming removed 2 bases at V and 0 bases at J, with 15 bases between. CDR3 bases: TGTGCCAGCAGCTTAAGGTCTACAGCGGTTAGCACAGATACGCAGTATTTT. The encoded protein is CASSLRSTAVSTDTQYF.

As for this clone: Distinct nucleotide sequences in the sample also encode this CDR3. The V call is TRBV7-2, the J call TRBJ2-7; weak D call: TRBD2 (6 bases). V lost 0 bases, J lost 3 bases, and 6 bases lay in between. The germline V gene encodes CDR1 SGHTA and CDR2 FQGNSA. CDR3 length: 13 amino acids. DNA for the CDR3: TGTGCCAGCAGCTTAGCCGGGGGCTACGAGCAGTACTTC. Protein: CASSLAGGYEQYF. The entire variable domain, with the rest obtained from reference TRBV7-2 and TRBJ2-7, is as follows: GAGVSQSPSNKVTEKGKDVELRCDPISGHTALYWYRQSLGQGLEFLIYFQGNSAPDKSGLPSDRFSAERTGGSVSTLTIQRTQQEDSAVYLCASSLAGGYEQYFGPGTRLTVT.

This chain uses TRBV6-6 with TRBJ1-1; maybe TRBD1 (5 bases). CDR1 and CDR2 (germline): MNHNY, SVGAGI (reference sequence). The CDR3 covers 13 residues. V was clipped by 4 bases and J by 5 bases, with 11 bases between them. CDR3 loop: CASSCSGGTEAFF. CDR3 coding DNA: TGTGCCAGCAGTTGCTCCGGGGGTACTGAAGCTTTCTTT.

The rearrangement links TRBV7-2 to TRBJ1-2; 8 nucleotides align to TRBD1. The germline V gene encodes CDR1 SGHTA and CDR2 FQGNSA. The CDR3 loop spans 13 amino acids. Germline trimming cut 4 bases from V and 8 bases from J; bases unmatched to any gene: 6. The CDR3 sequence is CASSSWTGYGYTF. The CDR3 nucleotides are TGTGCCAGCAGCTCATGGACAGGGTACGGCTACACCTTC.

This clone has a handful of counts. The chain carries TRBV30 and TRBJ1-6, with D possibly matching TRBD1 (5 bases). CDR3 size: 12 residues. CDR1 and CDR2 from the germline V gene are GTSNPN and SVGIG (reference sequence). Trimming shortened V by 7 bases and J by 12 bases, and 16 bases separated the two germline ends. The CDR3 DNA follows: TGTGCCTCCCCTGGGAACCAGGGACCCCTCCACTTT. This gives the protein CASPGNQGPLHF.

V usage is TRBV6-5 and J usage is TRBJ2-5; D not certain. Deletions cut 6 bases from V and 6 bases from J, with 14 bases between. The CDR3 length is 13 residues. CDR1 and CDR2 (germline): MNHEY, SVGAGI. The CDR3 DNA reads as TGTGCCAGCAGGGATACAGCTACGAAGACCCAGTACTTC. Translated, it gives CASRDTATKTQYF.

V and J are TRBV18 and TRBJ2-5, with TRBD2 as a possible D gene (6 bases). V lost 3 bases and J lost 2, with 7 bases in between. The CDR3 covers 13 residues. Germline lookup yields CDR1 KGHSH and CDR2 LQKENI. The CDR3 spells CASSPRDQETQYF. As DNA, the CDR3 is TGTGCCAGCTCACCGCGGGATCAAGAGACCCAGTACTTC.

The chain joins TRBV27 to TRBJ2-3, with D possibly matching TRBD2 (6 bases). V was clipped by 3 bases and J by 3 bases, with 13 bases between them. Germline V gene data show CDR1 as MNHEY and CDR2 as SMNVEV (reference sequence). The CDR3 extends over 15 amino acids. The CDR3 DNA follows: TGTGCCAGCAGTTTGCGGCTAGCGAGTACAGATACGCAGTATTTT. Its translation: CASSLRLASTDTQYF.

The chain couples TRBV6-5 to TRBJ1-1; possibly TRBD1 for D (5 bases). Germline V lookup: CDR1 MNHEY, CDR2 SVGAGI. This CDR3 comprises 14 residues. V lost 6 bases and J 2 bases, leaving 13 bases between the germline ends. The CDR3: CASSPITGNTEAFF. In DNA, the CDR3 is TGTGCCAGCAGCCCTATAACAGGTAACACTGAAGCTTTCTTT.

The V and J genes are TRBV6-6 and TRBJ2-1; 10 positions agree with TRBD1. The CDR3 length is 15 residues. Germline V gene lookup returns CDR1 MNHNY and CDR2 SVGAGI (reference sequence). V dropped 2 bases and J dropped 12; count of bases not matched to a gene: 10. The CDR3 coding sequence is TGTGCCAGCAGTTACCCGGGACAGGGGCCCCGCGGGCAGTTCTTC. It is translated as CASSYPGQGPRGQFF.

This chain links TRBV6-1 with TRBJ2-5, with D perhaps TRBD2 (5 bases). Germline loops: CDR1 MNHNS, CDR2 SASEGT. The CDR3 length is 13 residues. V lost 3 bases and J lost 2, with 7 bases in between. CDR3 DNA: TGTGCCAGCAGTGAGAGAGGGCAAGAGACCCAGTACTTC. Amino acids: CASSERGQETQYF.

The genes are TRBV5-1 and TRBJ1-1; D is ambiguous. CDR1 and CDR2 from the germline V gene are SGHRS and YFSETQ. The CDR3 runs to 13 residues. Trimming removed 2 bases from V and 8 bases from J, with 13 bases in between. The CDR3 loop is CASSFPQEDEAFF. The CDR3 DNA reads as TGCGCCAGCAGCTTCCCTCAGGAAGACGAAGCTTTCTTT. Looking up the rest from reference TRBV5-1 and TRBJ1-1 gives the full variable domain: KAGVTQTPRYLIKTRGQQVTLSCSPISGHRSVSWYQQTPGQGLQFLFEYFSETQRNKGNFPGRFSGRQFSNSRSEMNVSTLELGDSALYLCASSFPQEDEAFFGQGTRLTVV.

V and J are TRBV25-1 and TRBJ1-2; no reliable D call. Germline V gene sequence: CDR1 MGHDK, CDR2 SYGVNS. CDR3 length equals 13 residues. Trimming left V 1 base short and J 5 bases short, with 8 bases between. This chain's CDR3 is CASSESPGYGYTF. In DNA form, the CDR3 reads TGTGCCAGCAGTGAATCCCCCGGGTATGGCTACACCTTC.

The chain carries TRBV7-3 and TRBJ2-1; a possible D gene is TRBD2 (5 bases). Germline CDR1 SGHTA, CDR2 FQGTGA. This CDR3 contains 15 residues. V shed 4 bases and J shed 5 bases, with 15 bases lying between them. The CDR3 coding sequence is TGTGCCAGCAGCTCTCAAGCGGATTACAACAATGAGCAGTTCTTC. The encoded protein is CASSSQADYNNEQFF.

V gene TRBV2 combines with J gene TRBJ1-2, with D tentatively TRBD1 (5 bases). V shed 6 bases and J shed 3 bases, with 17 bases lying between them. From germline, CDR1 is SNHLY and CDR2 FYNNEI. The CDR3 loop spans 15 amino acids. CDR3 bases: TGTGCCAGCAGGCAAGGCAGGGCTACTGACTATGGCTACACCTTC. Translation: CASRQGRATDYGYTF.

The gene calls are TRBV7-2 and TRBJ2-7, with D possibly TRBD1 on 6 matching bases. The germline gives CDR1 SGHTA, CDR2 FQGNSA. V was shortened by 4 bases and J by 2 bases, with 12 bases between the two germline ends. The CDR3 spans 14 residues. The CDR3 loop reads CASSSGQLAYEQYF. The CDR3, as DNA: TGTGCCAGCAGCTCTGGACAGCTTGCCTACGAGCAGTACTTC.

The chain carries TRBV25-1 and TRBJ1-2; D is possibly TRBD1 (5 bases). CDR1 and CDR2 (germline): MGHDK, SYGVNS. V was clipped by 1 base and J by 5 bases, with 11 bases between them. The CDR3 length is 14 residues. Here the CDR3 DNA reads TGTGCCAGCAGTGAATGGGGGGACTCATATGGCTACACCTTC. This sequence encodes CASSEWGDSYGYTF.